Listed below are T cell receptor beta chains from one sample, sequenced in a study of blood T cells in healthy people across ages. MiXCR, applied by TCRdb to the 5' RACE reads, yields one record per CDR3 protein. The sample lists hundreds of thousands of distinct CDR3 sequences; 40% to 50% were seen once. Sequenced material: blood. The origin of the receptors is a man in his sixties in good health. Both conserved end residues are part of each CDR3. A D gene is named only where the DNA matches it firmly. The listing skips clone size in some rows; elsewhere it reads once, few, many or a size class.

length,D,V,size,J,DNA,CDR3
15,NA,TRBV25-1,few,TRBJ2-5,TGTGCCAGCAGTCCCAGCCAGACTAGAGGGGAGACCCAGTACTTC,CASSPSQTRGETQYF
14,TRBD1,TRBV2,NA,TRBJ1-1,TGTGCCAGCACTTCGACAGGGATAAACACTGAAGCTTTCTTT,CASTSTGINTEAFF
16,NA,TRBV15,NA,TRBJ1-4,TGTGCCACCAGCAGAGGTGGAGAGAAGGCTCCCGAAAAACTGTTTTTT,CATSRGGEKAPEKLFF
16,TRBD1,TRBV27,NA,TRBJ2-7,TGTGCCAGCAGTTTATCTTGGGGGACAGGGGGCTACGAGCAGTACTTC,CASSLSWGTGGYEQYF
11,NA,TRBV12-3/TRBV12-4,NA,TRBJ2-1,TGTGCCAGCAGTTACGATAATGAGCAGTTCTTC,CASSYDNEQFF
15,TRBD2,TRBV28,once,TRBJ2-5,TGTGCCAGCAGCGTGCGGGGGTTGATCCAAGAGACCCAGTACTTC,CASSVRGLIQETQYF
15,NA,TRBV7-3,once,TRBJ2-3,TGTGCCAGCAGCCAGGACCGAGCTAGCACAGATACGCAGTATTTT,CASSQDRASTDTQYF
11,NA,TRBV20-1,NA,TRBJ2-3,TGCAGTGCTGCGGTTGGGGATACGCAGTATTTT,CSAAVGDTQYF
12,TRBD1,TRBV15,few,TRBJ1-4,TGTGCCACGGACAGGGGAGAGGGAAAACTGTTTTTT,CATDRGEGKLFF
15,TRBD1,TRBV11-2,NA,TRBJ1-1,TGTGCCAGCAGCCCCAGGGGGCGGGGAGGAACTGAAGCTTTCTTT,CASSPRGRGGTEAFF
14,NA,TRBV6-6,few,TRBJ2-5,TGTGCCAGCAGCAAAGGGGGTATGGGGGAGACCCAGTACTTC,CASSKGGMGETQYF
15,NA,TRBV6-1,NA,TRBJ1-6,TGTGCCAGCAGTCCACAGAGCGGATTGGATTCACCCCTCCACTTT,CASSPQSGLDSPLHF
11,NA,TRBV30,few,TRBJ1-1,TGTGCCTGGGGGACGAACACTGAAGCTTTCTTT,CAWGTNTEAFF
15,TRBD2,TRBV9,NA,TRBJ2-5,TGTGCCAGCAGCCCGCGCGGGGGGGCCCTAGAGACCCAGTACTTC,CASSPRGGALETQYF
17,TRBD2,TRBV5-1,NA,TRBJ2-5,TGCGCCAGCAGCTTGGGGACTAGCCCTCCTGGGCAAGAGACCCAGTACTTC,CASSLGTSPPGQETQYF
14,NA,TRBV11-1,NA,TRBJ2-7,TGTGCCAGCAGCAAGGGGGGGACACCCTACGAGCAGTACTTC,CASSKGGTPYEQYF
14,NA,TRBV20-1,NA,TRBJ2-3,TGCAGTGCTAGAGGGGTGTCATGGGGAGATACGCAGTATTTT,CSARGVSWGDTQYF
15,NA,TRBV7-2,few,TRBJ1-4,TGTGCCAGCAGCCTAGATACCGCAACTAATGAAAAACTGTTTTTT,CASSLDTATNEKLFF
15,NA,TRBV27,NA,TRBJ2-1,TGTGCCAGCAGTTTACAGAGTAACTCCTACAATGAGCAGTTCTTC,CASSLQSNSYNEQFF
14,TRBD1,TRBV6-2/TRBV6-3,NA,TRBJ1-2,TGTGCCAGCAGGATGACAGGGTCCAACTATGGCTACACCTTC,CASRMTGSNYGYTF
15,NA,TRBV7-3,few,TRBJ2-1,TGTGCCAGCAGCTTAACACGGTCGGGCCACAATGAGCAGTTCTTC,CASSLTRSGHNEQFF
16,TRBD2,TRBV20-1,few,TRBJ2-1,TGCAGTGCTAGAGATACTAGCGGGGGGGCCTACAATGAGCAGTTCTTC,CSARDTSGGAYNEQFF
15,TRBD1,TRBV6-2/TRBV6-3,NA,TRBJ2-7,TGTGCCAGCAGTTCCGCCGGGACAGGGGGAGGCGAGCAGTACTTC,CASSSAGTGGGEQYF
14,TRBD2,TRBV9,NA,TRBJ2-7,TGTGCCAGCAGCGTCGGACTAGCGGCTAACGAGCAGTACTTC,CASSVGLAANEQYF
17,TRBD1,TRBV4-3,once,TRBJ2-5,TGCGCCAGCAGCCAAGGTGTAGGACAGGGGGCTGGGGAGACCCAGTACTTC,CASSQGVGQGAGETQYF
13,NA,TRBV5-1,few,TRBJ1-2,TGCGCCAGCCGAAGGGCTGAGAACTATGGCTACACCTTC,CASRRAENYGYTF
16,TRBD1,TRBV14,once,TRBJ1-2,TGTGCCAGCAGCCAAGGGGACAGGCGCCATTGGTATGGCTACACCTTC,CASSQGDRRHWYGYTF
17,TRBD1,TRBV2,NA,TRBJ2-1,TGTGCCAGCAGTGTTCCCACAGGGGCAGGGTCCTACAATGAGCAGTTCTTC,CASSVPTGAGSYNEQFF
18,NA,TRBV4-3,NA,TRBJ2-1,TGCGCCAGCAGCCAAACTAGGGCGGGGGCCTCTACCAGGAATGAGCAGTTCTTC,CASSQTRAGASTRNEQFF
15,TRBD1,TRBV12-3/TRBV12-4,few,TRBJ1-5,TGTGCCAGCAGGGCGCAGACAGGGTTCAATCAGCCCCAGCATTTT,CASRAQTGFNQPQHF
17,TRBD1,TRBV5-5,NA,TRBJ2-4,TGTGCCAGCAGCTTATCACCTTGGGACAGCTTTAAAAACATTCAGTACTTC,CASSLSPWDSFKNIQYF
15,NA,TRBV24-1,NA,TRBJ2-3,TGTGCCACCAGTGACCCTACTGGACCGGGAGATACGCAGTATTTT,CATSDPTGPGDTQYF
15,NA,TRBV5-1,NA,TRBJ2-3,TGCGCCAGCAGCGGTACCGGGACCTACACAGATACGCAGTATTTT,CASSGTGTYTDTQYF
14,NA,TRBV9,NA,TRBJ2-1,TGTGCCAGCAGCAGCCCCGGCGAGGGCAATGAGCAGTTCTTC,CASSSPGEGNEQFF
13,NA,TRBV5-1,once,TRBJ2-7,TGCGCCAGCAGCGCGGGCATGAGCTACGAGCAGTACTTC,CASSAGMSYEQYF
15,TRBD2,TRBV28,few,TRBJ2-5,TGTGCCAGCAGTTTAAGACTAGCGGGGTCGGAGACCCAGTACTTC,CASSLRLAGSETQYF
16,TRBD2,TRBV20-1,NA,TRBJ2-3,TGCAGTGCTAGAGATCTGGCTAGCGGGATCACAGATACGCAGTATTTT,CSARDLASGITDTQYF
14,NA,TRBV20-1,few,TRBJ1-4,TGCAGTCCCAGAACAGGGAAAACTAATGAAAAACTGTTTTTT,CSPRTGKTNEKLFF
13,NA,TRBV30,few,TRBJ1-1,TGTGCCTGGAACCTACAGGGAAACACTGAAGCTTTCTTT,CAWNLQGNTEAFF
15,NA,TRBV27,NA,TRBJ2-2,TGTGCCAGCGGCCCGGTGTGGCCGGACACCGGGGAGCTGTTTTTT,CASGPVWPDTGELFF
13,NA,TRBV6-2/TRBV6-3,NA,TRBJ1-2,TGTGCCAGCAGGACGGGCAGCTTCTATGGCTACACCTTC,CASRTGSFYGYTF
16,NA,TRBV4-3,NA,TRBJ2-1,TGCGCCAGCAGCCAAGGGACCCGGAGCTCCTACAATGAGCTGTTATTC,CASSQGTRSSYNELLF
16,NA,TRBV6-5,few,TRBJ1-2,TGTGCCAGCAGTTACTCGAGAAGGACGGATAACTATGGCTACACCTTC,CASSYSRRTDNYGYTF
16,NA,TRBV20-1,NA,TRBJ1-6,TGCAGTGCTAGAGGGTGGACACCTGGCCATAATTCACCCCTCCACTTT,CSARGWTPGHNSPLHF
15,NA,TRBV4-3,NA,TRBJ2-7,TGCTCCAGCAGCCAAGATCTCTGGGGACCCTACGAGCAGTACTTC,CSSSQDLWGPYEQYF
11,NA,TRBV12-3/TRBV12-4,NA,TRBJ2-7,TGTGCCACCGGCAGGAGGGACGAGCAGTACTTC,CATGRRDEQYF
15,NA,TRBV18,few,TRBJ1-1,TGTGCCAGCTCACCGCCCAGGGGACCGAACACTGAAGCTTTCTTT,CASSPPRGPNTEAFF
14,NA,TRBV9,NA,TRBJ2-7,TGTGCCAGCAGCGCAGGACCTAGCTCCTACGAGCAGTACTTC,CASSAGPSSYEQYF
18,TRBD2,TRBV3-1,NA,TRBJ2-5,TGTGCCAGCAGCCCATTCACTCCTGGACTAGCCGGGCAGGAGACCCAGTACTTC,CASSPFTPGLAGQETQYF
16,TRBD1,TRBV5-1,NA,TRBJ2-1,TGCGCCAGCAGCTTGGGTACAGGGGGGTCCTACAATGAGCAGTTCTTC,CASSLGTGGSYNEQFF
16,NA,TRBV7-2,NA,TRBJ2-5,TGTGCCAGCAGCTTAGCCTCCCAGGGGATGCGAGAGGCCCAGTACTTC,CASSLASQGMREAQYF
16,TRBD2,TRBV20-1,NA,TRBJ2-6,TGCAGTGCCACAAAAGCGGGGGCCGGGGGGGCCAACGTCCTGACTTTC,CSATKAGAGGANVLTF
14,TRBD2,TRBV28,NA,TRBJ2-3,TGTGCCAGCAAGGGAGCGGGGACCACAGATACGCAGTATTTT,CASKGAGTTDTQYF
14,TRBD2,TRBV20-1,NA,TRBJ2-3,TGCAGTGCTGAAGGACTAGCGGGGGCAGATACGCAGTATTTT,CSAEGLAGADTQYF
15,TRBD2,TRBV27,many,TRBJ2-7,TGTGCCAGCAGTCCAGCGGGGCGGGAATCCTACGAGCAGTACTTC,CASSPAGRESYEQYF
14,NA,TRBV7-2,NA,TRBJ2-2,TGTGTCAGCAGCCGGAGATCGAACACCGGGGAGCTGTTTTTT,CVSSRRSNTGELFF
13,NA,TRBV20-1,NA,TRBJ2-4,TGCAGTGCGGCGGGTGTCCCCAAAAACATTCAGTACTTC,CSAAGVPKNIQYF
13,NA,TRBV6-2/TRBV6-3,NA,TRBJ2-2,TGTGCCAGCAGGCGGACAGTCCACGGGGAGCTGTTTTTT,CASRRTVHGELFF
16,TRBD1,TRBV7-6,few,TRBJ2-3,TGTGCCAGCAGCTTACCGACAGGGCCCCTCTCAGATACGCAGTATTTT,CASSLPTGPLSDTQYF